This T cell receptor (beta chain) appears in the sequencing data of a study of OX40 agonist ivuxolimab in advanced cancers. Data came from immunoSEQ multiplex PCR; TCRdb stores just in-frame clones and leaves some out. Of about 65,000 clones in the sample, roughly nine tenths are singletons; the top ten hold around 1.8%. From germline, CDR1 is SNHLY and CDR2 FYNNEI. V lost 0 bases to trimming and J lost 8 bases, with 10 bases between them. CDR3 length: 14 amino acids. The starting material was CD4+ or CD8+ T cells sorted from blood, obtained in a trial of the OX40 agonist ivuxolimab. This rearrangement joins TRBV2 to TRBJ2-2; D ambiguous. The TCR originated in an adult with an advanced solid tumor such as melanoma, head and neck, liver or kidney cancer. CDR3 residues: CASSEAMDPGELFF. As DNA, the CDR3 is TGTGCCAGCAGTGAAGCAATGGATCCAGGGGAGCTGTTTTTT.